This TCR beta chain stems from a study of blood T cells in healthy people across ages. CDR1 is SGHAT and CDR2 is FQNNGV in the germline V gene. The length of the CDR3 is 15 residues. Deletions cut 4 bases from V and 5 bases from J, with 17 bases between. Of note for this clonotype: Its target is unknown.

General study results and limits: PBMCs were not sorted, which prevented a conclusive comparison of naive versus antigen-experienced cells. Per-million-T-cell TCR beta diversity fell roughly linearly with age.

Alongside a J-beta primer mix, a sample-barcoded 5' primer served in a second PCR lasting about 7 to 11 cycles. In TCRdb, the 5' RACE reads were re-called with MiXCR into one record per CDR3 protein. The repertoire holds 750,000 to 950,000 distinct CDR3 sequences, about a quarter seen once, with around 3% in the top ten. The data were also submitted as part of a second study, on T cells of mothers and their children. Turning to that study: The M1S primer of the second PCR added sample barcodes and 2-4 random nucleotides. There were over 10 million TCR beta CDR3 reads from each mother and several million from each child.

The sample comprised blood. The chain is built from TRBV11-2 and TRBJ2-5; possible D gene TRBD2, 6 bases. The sequence was collected from a boy under 18 in good health. CDR3 region: CASSSGGAYGETQYF. DNA of the CDR3: TGTGCCAGCAGCTCCGGGGGTGCTTATGGGGAGACCCAGTACTTC.